This T cell receptor beta chain was identified in a study of blood T cell repertoires in COVID-19 (dated by TCRdb to the early 2020s). Background on the whole study: Collaborator samples came from the United States, Italy and Spain and covered acute and convalescent phases of COVID-19. The material from the prospective study consisted of cDNA or gDNA derived from T cells, B-cell-depleted T cells, or PBMCs. Subjects who had been exposed to COVID-19, were actively infected with it, or had recovered from it provided the deeply sampled blood TCRbeta repertoires that made up the dataset. A freely available public database, intended as a resource for researchers studying the immune response to SARS-CoV-2, is where the repertoires were released. Samples were obtained from the ongoing ImmuneRACE study (first 160 participants) and from over 1,000 subjects provided by 6 global collaborators. Sample metadata almost always included a de-identified subject ID, COVID-19 status, age in years and sex. HLA class I and class II types, where available, came from metadata supplied by the sample provider rather than from assay-based typing. Study-wide findings and limitations: The quantity of clinical and demographic metadata differed by source and by participant and was supplied without curation.

TCRbeta CDR3 regions were amplified from genomic DNA by means of the immunoSEQ Assay, a bias-controlled multiplex PCR. The original pipeline was this. The number of nucleated cells in each sample was estimated by amplification of reference gene primers within the assay. To quantify the absolute abundance of each unique TCRbeta CDR3 rearrangement, sequence reads were collapsed and filtered. For each sample, productive Simpson clonality was calculated as the square root of Simpson's diversity index over productive rearrangements. Entries here come from immuneACCESS through TCRdb and include only in-frame sequences with V and J called. Some clones fail to appear in such tables; in the studies checked, an unresolved V gene covers under half of the shortfall, and the cause of the remainder is unknown. That table is the source of V, J and clone size, and D and trimming were worked out from the DNA. The sample profile shows about 140,000 clones; around 83% of them were found once. Almost 9% of the sample goes to the ten largest clones.

Reading from cysteine to phenylalanine, the CDR3 counts 13 amino acids. Of the read, only the CDR3 DNA is kept; its 39 bases are in frame from base 1. The germline V gene (reference sequence) gives CDR1 as LNHDA and CDR2 as SQIVND. Trimming takes 4 bases from V and 3 bases from J, and the germline ends sit 9 bases apart. One collaborating source in Seattle enrolled patients while the patients were actively infected and followed the patients over time throughout the course of disease. Whole blood was collected in K2EDTA tubes by collaborating institutions according to the institutions' own protocols. For TCRbeta analysis, collaborators shipped samples in one of three forms: frozen whole blood, isolated PBMCs, or DNA extracted from either of those sample types. Note on this clone: The antigen this receptor binds is unknown. One base away there is no much larger clone; base qualities are not given.

The sample taken for sequencing was peripheral blood. In this chain, TRBV19 is recombined with TRBJ2-5, with a weak D call of TRBD2 (6 bases match). The sequence derives from a man aged 25 to 40 with COVID-19, enrolled during active disease. The bases read TGTGCCAGTAGTACCTGGGGGGAAGAGACCCAGTACTTC. Its protein is CASSTWGEETQYF.